One sample yielded the 28 T cell receptor beta chains listed below, sequenced in a study of shared clonotypes between healthy human individuals (dated by TCRdb to the early 2020s). Library construction relied on the immunoSEQ multiplex PCR assay. In its TCRdb copy, this immuneACCESS table keeps in-frame sequences only and misses some clones. Where compared with another copy, unresolved V genes explain less than half of these, and the others have no known cause. For this sample the table gives over a million clones, of which roughly 97% were detected only once. Roughly 1.2% of the sample is held by the ten biggest clonotypes. Sequencing was performed on naive CD4+ T cells sorted from blood. The sample's cell subset or site label is to be understood as: CD45RA+ positively selected. These TCRs come from a man under 40 in good health.

This chain uses TRBV11-2 with TRBJ2-3; D ambiguous. The V gene's germline CDR1 is SGHAT and CDR2 FQNNGV. The germline V and J ends were trimmed by 2 bases and 1 base, with 7 bases remaining between them. The CDR3 is 14 amino acids. This chain's CDR3 is CASSLRRRTDTQYF. DNA for the CDR3: TGTGCCAGCAGCTTACGCAGGCGCACAGATACGCAGTATTTT.

This chain joins TRBV6-5 and TRBJ1-2; possibly TRBD1 for D (5 bases). This CDR3 region has 13 residues. Trimming left V 5 bases short and J 4 bases short, with 11 bases between. From germline, CDR1 is MNHEY and CDR2 SVGAGI. The CDR3 loop is CASSPGSGYGYTF. CDR3 bases: TGTGCCAGCAGTCCAGGGTCTGGCTATGGCTACACCTTC.

V usage is TRBV5-6 and J usage is TRBJ1-4; TRBD1 is a possible D gene (5 bases). CDR1 is SGHDT, CDR2 YYEEEE, per germline. The V end was cut by 0 bases, the J end by 1 base, with 7 bases between. The CDR3 loop spans 15 amino acids. The CDR3 nucleotides read TGTGCCAGCAGCTTGGGCAGGGTAACTAATGAAAAACTGTTTTTT. It encodes CASSLGRVTNEKLFF.

In this sample, this clone turned up once. The chain employs TRBV19 and TRBJ2-3; unclear D gene. Germline-derived CDR1 and CDR2 are LNHDA and SQIVND (reference sequence). CDR3 length equals 13 residues. Between the trimmed V and J ends, which lost 9 bases and 1 base, there was a span of 11 bases. The DNA of the CDR3 is TGTGCCAGCAGAATTTTTGGCACAGATACGCAGTATTTT. Its translation is CASRIFGTDTQYF.

V usage is TRBV7-9 and J usage is TRBJ2-1; the D is unclear. V lost 3 bases to trimming and J lost 7 bases, with 10 bases between them. Germline loops: CDR1 SEHNR, CDR2 FQNEAQ (reference sequence). The CDR3 consists of 13 residues. CDR3 loop: CASSFGLANEQFF. Written as DNA, the CDR3 is TGTGCCAGCAGCTTCGGGCTGGCGAATGAGCAGTTCTTC.

The CDR3, as DNA: TGTGCCAGCTCACCTTTAGGGAACGAGCAGTACTTC. Translating it yields CASSPLGNEQYF. The V call is TRBV18, the J call TRBJ2-7, with D unclear. Per germline, CDR1 KGHSH and CDR2 LQKENI. The CDR3 is made up of 12 amino acids. Trimming removed 3 bases at V and 5 bases at J, with 8 bases between. Full variable domain (missing parts from reference TRBV18 and TRBJ2-7): NAGVMQNPRHLVRRRGQEARLRCSPMKGHSHVYWYRQLPEEGLKFMVYLQKENIIDESGMPKERFSAEFPKEGPSILRIQQVVRGDSAAYFCASSPLGNEQYFGPGTRLTVT.

The gene calls are TRBV7-9 and TRBJ1-5; TRBD1 might be the D (5 bases). The CDR3 has 15 amino acids. CDR1 and CDR2 from the germline V gene are SEHNR and FQNEAQ (reference sequence). Trimming removed 3 bases at V and 1 base at J, with 10 bases between. CDR3 in DNA: TGTGCCAGCAGCTTTGGATGGGGCAGCAATCAGCCCCAGCATTTT. Translated, it gives CASSFGWGSNQPQHF. Full variable domain (missing parts from reference TRBV7-9 and TRBJ1-5): DTGVSQNPRHKITKRGQNVTFRCDPISEHNRLYWYRQTLGQGPEFLTYFQNEAQLEKSRLLSDRFSAERPKGSFSTLEIQRTEQGDSAMYLCASSFGWGSNQPQHFGDGTRLSIL.

This chain connects TRBV5-4 to TRBJ2-1; 8 positions match TRBD2. Germline assignment: CDR1 SGHNT and CDR2 YYREEE (reference sequence). The J segment lost 2 bases and the V segment lost 4 bases, leaving 2 bases of the junction unmatched. The CDR3 totals 14 residues. This CDR3 reads CASSHGGAYNEQFF. CDR3 in DNA: TGTGCCAGCAGCCACGGGGGGGCCTACAATGAGCAGTTCTTC.

V and J are TRBV5-1 and TRBJ1-2; 9 nucleotides agree with TRBD1. From germline, CDR1 is SGHRS and CDR2 YFSETQ. V was clipped by 3 bases and J by 2 bases; unmatched bases: 5. There are 15 residues in the CDR3. CDR3 in amino acids: CASSSYRGRNYGYTF. DNA of the CDR3: TGCGCCAGCAGCTCCTACAGGGGGCGCAACTATGGCTACACCTTC.

The chain joins TRBV5-4 to TRBJ2-7, with 16 bases lining up with TRBD2. V gave up 5 bases and J gave up 2 bases; unmatched junction bases: 10. The germline gives CDR1 SGHNT, CDR2 YYREEE (reference sequence). CDR3 size: 18 residues. In DNA form, the CDR3 reads TGTGCCAGCAGTTCCACCGGGACTAGCGGGAGGGCCGCCTACGAGCAGTACTTC. Protein product: CASSSTGTSGRAAYEQYF.

CDR3 sequence: CASSQGENEQFF. CDR3 in DNA: TGCGCCAGCAGCCAAGGAGAGAATGAGCAGTTCTTC. The chain is built from TRBV4-1 and TRBJ2-1, with D unclear. V was shortened by 1 base and J by 7 bases, with 5 bases between the two germline ends. Germline lookup yields CDR1 MGHRA and CDR2 YSYEKL. This CDR3 spans 12 amino acids.

This clone was detected only once. The chain links TRBV6-1 to TRBJ1-1; 8 positions agree with TRBD1. V was clipped by 3 bases and J by 4 bases; unmatched bases: 4. Germline-derived CDR1 and CDR2 are MNHNS and SASEGT. The length of the CDR3 is 14 residues. CDR3: CASSERQGRTEAFF. The CDR3 nucleotides read TGTGCCAGCAGTGAGCGACAGGGGCGCACTGAAGCTTTCTTT.

V gene TRBV29-1 combines with J gene TRBJ2-1, with 8 bases aligning to TRBD2. The CDR3 is 14 residues long. After removal of 1 base from V and 4 bases from J, the junction contained 3 bases not matched to a gene. The V gene's germline CDR1 is SQVTM and CDR2 ANQGSEA. CDR3 region: CSVEGTSRYNEQFF. The CDR3 DNA is TGCAGCGTTGAAGGGACTAGCCGTTACAATGAGCAGTTCTTC.

The chain has TRBV9 and TRBJ2-1, with 13 bases lining up with TRBD2. Germline V gene lookup returns CDR1 SGDLS and CDR2 YYNGEE. The trim removed 3 bases at V and 3 bases at J, leaving 3 bases unmatched. This CDR3 comprises 16 residues. The DNA of the CDR3 is TGTGCCAGCAGCGCCACTAGCGGGAGGGGCTACAATGAGCAGTTCTTC. Translating gives CASSATSGRGYNEQFF.

The count of this clone is one. The chain has TRBV9 and TRBJ1-2; no definite D call. V dropped 0 bases and J dropped 0 bases, with 9 bases sitting between them. Germline values: CDR1 SGDLS, CDR2 YYNGEE. The CDR3 runs 15 residues. Written as DNA, the CDR3 is TGTGCCAGCAGCGTAGTGGCGGCACCTAACTATGGCTACACCTTC. Translating gives CASSVVAAPNYGYTF.

The chain links TRBV6-5 to TRBJ1-1; D is undetermined. The CDR3 runs to 11 residues. Per the germline V gene, CDR1 is MNHEY and CDR2 is SVGAGI. V was pared by 8 bases and J by 8 bases, with 12 bases between. The CDR3: CASVEVGEAFF. The CDR3 nucleotides are TGTGCCAGCGTCGAAGTGGGAGAAGCTTTCTTT.

The chain has TRBV7-8 and TRBJ2-7, with 8 positions matching TRBD2. Losses at the gene ends were 0 bases for V and 6 bases for J; bases not matched to a gene: 7. Germline-derived CDR1 and CDR2 are SGHVS and FQNEAQ. This CDR3 region has 15 residues. The CDR3 DNA reads TGTGCCAGCAGCTTAGCTTCCGGGAGGGGGATCGAGCAGTACTTC. Protein: CASSLASGRGIEQYF.

V usage is TRBV19 and J usage is TRBJ1-1; D remains unclear. The V end was cut by 5 bases, the J end by 8 bases, with 18 bases between. This CDR3 region has 14 residues. CDR1 is LNHDA and CDR2 is SQIVND in the germline V gene (reference sequence). CDR3 sequence (DNA): TGTGCCAGTAGTCCTCCGGGTCCCGCTGCGGAAGCTTTCTTT. It yields the protein CASSPPGPAAEAFF.

V and J are TRBV6-1 and TRBJ1-3, with 10 bases matching TRBD1. The CDR3 covers 18 residues. V lost 0 bases, J lost 2 bases, and 7 bases stayed unmatched. Germline CDR1 is MNHNS and CDR2 is SASEGT. Here the CDR3 reads CASSEALPGQGAGNTIYF. In nucleotides, the CDR3 is TGTGCCAGCAGTGAAGCGCTTCCTGGACAGGGGGCTGGAAACACCATATATTTT.

The V gene is TRBV5-5, the J gene TRBJ2-1; tentative D call: TRBD2 (6 bases). CDR1 is SGHKS, CDR2 YYEKEE, per germline (reference sequence). The CDR3 consists of 15 residues. The V end was cut by 0 bases, the J end by 8 bases, with 15 bases between. CDR3 residues: CASSLAGSGPHEQFF. The CDR3 DNA follows: TGTGCCAGCAGCTTGGCAGGTAGCGGCCCACATGAGCAGTTCTTC.

This chain uses TRBV7-6 with TRBJ2-4; TRBD2 agrees at 7 bases. J was trimmed by 7 bases and V by 5 bases; bases with no gene match: 17. The CDR3 extends over 17 amino acids. Germline V CDR1 and CDR2: SGHVS, FNYEAQ. CDR3 sequence: CASSLISGTTKGNIQYF. CDR3 DNA: TGTGCCAGCAGCCTTATAAGCGGGACGACCAAGGGGAACATTCAGTACTTC. Together with reference TRBV7-6 and TRBJ2-4, the CDR3 gives the full variable domain: GAGVSQSPRYKVTKRGQDVALRCDPISGHVSLYWYRQALGQGPEFLTYFNYEAQQDKSGLPNDRFSAERPEGSISTLTIQRTEQRDSAMYRCASSLISGTTKGNIQYFGAGTRLSVL.

This rearrangement joins TRBV5-4 to TRBJ2-7, with D perhaps matching TRBD1 or TRBD2 (5 bases each). Trimming pared 4 bases from V and 6 bases from J, leaving 20 bases between. Germline V CDR1 and CDR2: SGHNT, YYREEE (reference sequence). This CDR3 region has 15 residues. The CDR3 protein is CASSTPGRDLGEQYF. CDR3 nucleotide sequence: TGTGCCAGCAGCACCCCGGGACGGGACCTGGGCGAGCAGTACTTC.

The genes are TRBV28 and TRBJ1-1; no clear D. The V gene's germline CDR1 is MDHEN and CDR2 SYDVKM. This CDR3 region has 13 residues. V was trimmed by 3 bases and J by 4 bases, leaving 9 bases between them. The CDR3 sequence is CASSFAAPTEAFF. The CDR3 region has the DNA TGTGCCAGCAGTTTCGCAGCCCCCACTGAAGCTTTCTTT.

The chain carries TRBV5-4 and TRBJ2-5, with D perhaps TRBD1 or TRBD2 (5 bases each). Germline lookup yields CDR1 SGHNT and CDR2 YYREEE (reference sequence). V lost 0 bases to trimming and J lost 2 bases, with 14 bases between them. CDR3 length: 16 amino acids. DNA of the CDR3: TGTGCCAGCAGCTTGGTGGTAAATGGGGGACAAGAGACCCAGTACTTC. It codes for CASSLVVNGGQETQYF.

This clone was observed once. The chain links TRBV9 to TRBJ2-1; 16 bases are shared with TRBD2. Germline V gives CDR1 SGDLS, CDR2 YYNGEE. Unmatched junction bases numbered 7, after V lost 4 bases and J lost 9 bases. CDR3 size: 16 residues. DNA for the CDR3: TGTGCCAGCAGCACCGGGACTAGCGGGAGGGAGAGTGAGCAGTTCTTC. It yields the protein CASSTGTSGRESEQFF. Full variable domain (rest looked up from reference TRBV9 and TRBJ2-1): DSGVTQTPKHLITATGQRVTLRCSPRSGDLSVYWYQQSLDQGLQFLIQYYNGEERAKGNILERFSAQQFPDLHSELNLSSLELGDSALYFCASSTGTSGRESEQFFGPGTRLTVL.

This clone occurred once. This sample includes further DNA sequences coding for the same CDR3. V usage is TRBV29-1 and J usage is TRBJ2-3; unclear D gene. Per the germline V gene, CDR1 is SQVTM and CDR2 is ANQGSEA. V was clipped by 3 bases and J by 0 bases, with 10 bases between them. The CDR3 is 14 amino acids. For the CDR3, the DNA is TGCAGCGTTGAGGGTCGCCTGAGCACAGATACGCAGTATTTT. Translation: CSVEGRLSTDTQYF.

The rearrangement links TRBV7-2 to TRBJ2-7; D is perhaps TRBD1 (6 bases). The CDR3 is 16 amino acids. V lost 0 bases to trimming and J lost 6 bases, with 18 bases between them. The germline V gene encodes CDR1 SGHTA and CDR2 FQGNSA. CDR3 residues: CASSLAWGRVLSEQYF. The CDR3 region has the DNA TGTGCCAGCAGCTTAGCGTGGGGGCGAGTTCTATCCGAGCAGTACTTC.

This chain uses TRBV7-3 with TRBJ2-7, with unresolved D. Germline V lookup: CDR1 SGHTA, CDR2 FQGTGA. The germline V and J ends were trimmed by 5 bases and 2 bases, with 13 bases remaining between them. The CDR3 is made up of 14 amino acids. In nucleotides, the CDR3 is TGTGCCAGCAGCAAGCTCCCTGGGGCCTACGAGCAGTACTTC. Encoded protein: CASSKLPGAYEQYF.